The 31 T cell receptor beta chains below come from one sample, sequenced in a study of blood T cell repertoires in COVID-19. Some clones are missing from TCRdb's copy, which holds only in-frame ones; the method was immunoSEQ multiplex PCR. The data hold over 250,000 clones, with roughly nine tenths observed a single time. The sequenced sample was peripheral blood. These receptors were collected from a woman aged 25 to 39 with COVID-19, enrolled during active disease.

A note on this clone: The same CDR3 can be traced to other DNA sequences in this sample. The V and J genes are TRBV19 and TRBJ1-5, with a weak D call TRBD1 (5 bases). Trimming removed 6 bases from V and 4 bases from J, with 10 bases in between. Germline V lookup: CDR1 LNHDA, CDR2 SQIVND (reference sequence). There are 13 residues in the CDR3. CDR3 bases: TGTGCCAGTAGAGTCGGGGGAAATCAGCCCCAGCATTTT. It specifies CASRVGGNQPQHF.

CDR3 loop: CASSFSGTPHTGELFF. CDR3 sequence (DNA): TGTGCCAGCAGCTTTTCCGGGACACCTCACACCGGGGAGCTGTTTTTT. The V call is TRBV7-8, the J call TRBJ2-2; possible D gene TRBD1, 6 bases. CDR3 size: 16 residues. Germline lookup yields CDR1 SGHVS and CDR2 FQNEAQ. V was pared by 3 bases and J by 3 bases, with 14 bases between. Looking up the rest from reference TRBV7-8 and TRBJ2-2 gives the full variable domain: GAGVSQSPRYKVAKRGQDVALRCDPISGHVSLFWYQQALGQGPEFLTYFQNEAQLDKSGLPSDRFFAERPEGSVSTLKIQRTQQEDSAVYLCASSFSGTPHTGELFFGEGSRLTVL.

The CDR3 loop is CASSSRDGGLNTEAFF. The CDR3 coding sequence is TGTGCCAGCAGTTCAAGAGACGGGGGGCTGAACACTGAAGCTTTCTTT. This chain links TRBV4-2 with TRBJ1-1, with TRBD1 as a possible D gene (6 bases). There are 16 residues in the CDR3. The V end lost 6 bases, the J end lost 0 bases, and 17 bases lay between the germline ends. CDR1 and CDR2 (germline): LGHNA, YNFKEQ.

This chain links TRBV6-6 with TRBJ2-1; 7 bases align to TRBD1. The CDR3 is 12 residues long. V trimming: 6 bases; J trimming: 15 bases; junction bases outside the gene matches: 11. Germline V gene sequence: CDR1 MNHNY, CDR2 SVGAGI (reference sequence). The DNA of the CDR3 is TGTGCCAGCAGCAACCAACAGGGGACAGCGTTCTTC. Protein product: CASSNQQGTAFF.

This sequence joins TRBV27 and TRBJ1-1; D gene unclear. The V end was cut by 5 bases, the J end by 5 bases, with 12 bases between. CDR3 size: 13 residues. CDR1 and CDR2 from the germline V gene are MNHEY and SMNVEV (reference sequence). Here the CDR3 DNA reads TGTGCCAGCAGTCGGGCCGAGGGAACTGAAGCTTTCTTT. Translated: CASSRAEGTEAFF.

This clone was recorded only once. V usage is TRBV15 and J usage is TRBJ2-1; D call uncertain. The germline V and J ends were trimmed by 0 bases and 0 bases, with 9 bases remaining between them. The germline V gene encodes CDR1 LNHNV and CDR2 YYDKDF (reference sequence). This CDR3 has 16 residues. The CDR3 coding sequence is TGTGCCACCAGCAGAGATCGGTGGAGCTCCTACAATGAGCAGTTCTTC. Protein: CATSRDRWSSYNEQFF. The whole variable domain, remainder taken from reference TRBV15 and TRBJ2-1, is DAMVIQNPRYQVTQFGKPVTLSCSQTLNHNVMYWYQQKSSQAPKLLFHYYDKDFNNEADTPDNFQSRRPNTSFCFLDIRSPGLGDTAMYLCATSRDRWSSYNEQFFGPGTRLTVL.

This clone was seen a single time. V usage is TRBV5-6 and J usage is TRBJ1-1; 9 bases fit TRBD1. V shed 5 bases and J 0 bases; nucleotides not matched to a gene: 8. The CDR3 has 16 amino acids. Germline CDR1 SGHDT, CDR2 YYEEEE. CDR3 sequence reads: CASSRPGTGMNTEAFF. CDR3 DNA sequence: TGTGCCAGCAGTCGTCCCGGGACAGGGATGAACACTGAAGCTTTCTTT.

The chain carries TRBV10-1 and TRBJ1-1; perhaps TRBD1 as D (5 bases). Trimming shortened V by 6 bases and J by 3 bases, and 20 bases separated the two germline ends. The CDR3 sequence is 16 residues long. The V gene's germline CDR1 is WNHNN and CDR2 SYGVQD (reference sequence). CDR3 DNA: TGCGCCAGCAGGGCCGGTCCCCAAGGGGAATACACTGAAGCTTTCTTT. Translating gives CASRAGPQGEYTEAFF.

CDR3 loop: CASSGDSYGYTF. CDR3 nucleotides: TGTGCCAGCAGTGGGGACAGCTATGGCTACACCTTC. V gene TRBV25-1 combines with J gene TRBJ1-2; 7 bases are shared with TRBD1. This CDR3 spans 12 amino acids. Germline lookup yields CDR1 MGHDK and CDR2 SYGVNS. V gave up 4 bases and J gave up 4 bases; unmatched junction bases: 0.

This chain connects TRBV7-2 to TRBJ2-1, with 12 positions matching TRBD2. Trimming at V came to 8 bases and at J to 4 bases, leaving 3 bases not matched to a gene. CDR1 SGHTA and CDR2 FQGNSA come from the germline V gene. This CDR3 is built from 14 residues. In DNA, the CDR3 is TGTGCCAGCGGGACTAGCGGGCTTTACAATGAGCAGTTCTTC. Translating it yields CASGTSGLYNEQFF. The whole variable domain, remainder taken from reference TRBV7-2 and TRBJ2-1, is GAGVSQSPSNKVTEKGKDVELRCDPISGHTALYWYRQSLGQGLEFLIYFQGNSAPDKSGLPSDRFSAERTGGSVSTLTIQRTQQEDSAVYLCASGTSGLYNEQFFGPGTRLTVL.

The V and J genes are TRBV6-6 and TRBJ1-5; D is ambiguous. CDR1 and CDR2 from the germline V gene are MNHNY and SVGAGI (reference sequence). V was pared by 6 bases and J by 3 bases, with 12 bases between. The CDR3 covers 14 residues. The CDR3 coding sequence is TGTGCCAGCAGCCCACTTTTAGACAATCAGCCCCAGCATTTT. Encoded protein: CASSPLLDNQPQHF.

This chain connects TRBV4-1 to TRBJ1-1; 7 positions agree with TRBD1. From germline, CDR1 is MGHRA and CDR2 YSYEKL. V dropped 2 bases and J dropped 0; count of bases not matched to a gene: 12. The CDR3 loop spans 18 amino acids. The DNA for the CDR3 is TGCGCCAGCAGCCAAAACCGGGGACAGAAATTAATGAACACTGAAGCTTTCTTT. Its translation is CASSQNRGQKLMNTEAFF.

This clone was found once. V gene TRBV15 combines with J gene TRBJ1-1; D uncertain. Germline V gene sequence: CDR1 LNHNV, CDR2 YYDKDF (reference sequence). The V and J ends lost 1 base and 1 base respectively, with 10 bases between them. The length of the CDR3 is 15 residues. Here the CDR3 reads CATSRVWAANTEAFF. The CDR3 DNA is TGTGCCACCAGCAGAGTGTGGGCCGCGAACACTGAAGCTTTCTTT.

This clone was detected only once. The rearrangement uses TRBV15 and TRBJ1-2; 7 bases fit TRBD1. The CDR3 consists of 14 residues. Germline CDR1 and CDR2: LNHNV and YYDKDF (reference sequence). Losses at the gene ends were 3 bases for V and 6 bases for J; bases not matched to a gene: 7. DNA of the CDR3: TGTGCCACCAGCAGGGATAGACAGGGTGATGGCTACACCTTC. The encoded protein is CATSRDRQGDGYTF.

This sequence joins TRBV19 and TRBJ2-7, with a tentative D call TRBD2 (5 bases). The V end was cut by 4 bases, the J end by 5 bases, with 12 bases between. The CDR3 contains 13 residues. The germline gives CDR1 LNHDA, CDR2 SQIVND (reference sequence). The CDR3 spells CASSTILGNEQYF. The CDR3 DNA reads TGTGCCAGTAGTACCATTCTCGGGAACGAGCAGTACTTC.

CDR3 protein: CASSLAPTGREQFF. The CDR3 coding sequence is TGTGCCAGCAGCTTAGCCCCGACAGGGCGGGAGCAGTTCTTC. J is TRBJ2-1 and V is TRBV7-8, with 7 bases that match TRBD1. With 0 bases clipped from V and 10 bases from J, the junction kept 6 bases outside the gene matches. The CDR3 is 14 amino acids. Germline V gives CDR1 SGHVS, CDR2 FQNEAQ. Full variable domain (missing parts from reference TRBV7-8 and TRBJ2-1): GAGVSQSPRYKVAKRGQDVALRCDPISGHVSLFWYQQALGQGPEFLTYFQNEAQLDKSGLPSDRFFAERPEGSVSTLKIQRTQQEDSAVYLCASSLAPTGREQFFGPGTRLTVL.

The V and J genes are TRBV11-2 and TRBJ1-2, with D tentatively TRBD1 (6 bases). Per germline, CDR1 SGHAT and CDR2 FQNNGV. V lost 0 bases, J lost 4 bases, and 15 bases lay in between. CDR3 size: 16 residues. The CDR3 sequence is CASSLEGAGVSYGYTF. The CDR3 DNA is TGTGCCAGCAGCTTAGAAGGGGCAGGGGTCTCCTATGGCTACACCTTC.

The chain joins TRBV7-6 to TRBJ2-5, with D possibly matching TRBD1 (6 bases). V lost 2 bases, J lost 0 bases, and 13 bases lay in between. CDR1 SGHVS and CDR2 FNYEAQ come from the germline V gene. This CDR3 has 16 residues. In DNA, the CDR3 is TGTGCCAGCAGCTTACCCCACCGGGACAACCAAGAGACCCAGTACTTC. It codes for CASSLPHRDNQETQYF.

The rearrangement links TRBV3-1 (or the pseudogene TRBV3-2) to TRBJ1-4; unclear D gene. Germline V gives CDR1 LGHDT, CDR2 YNNKEL (reference sequence). Trimming cost V 3 bases and J 5 bases, with 7 bases left between them. The length of the CDR3 is 13 residues. The CDR3 sequence: CASSHVLNEKLFF. The CDR3 DNA reads as TGTGCCAGCAGCCACGTCCTCAATGAAAAACTGTTTTTT.

The V gene is TRBV2, the J gene TRBJ2-7, with D possibly matching TRBD2 (6 bases). Looked up from germline, CDR1 is SNHLY and CDR2 is FYNNEI. The V end was cut by 1 base, the J end by 12 bases, with 16 bases between. CDR3 length equals 13 residues. Here the CDR3 DNA reads TGTGCCAGCAGTGAAGTCCATGGGGGGTCATCGTACTTC. Protein product: CASSEVHGGSSYF.

The chain combines TRBV7-8 with TRBJ1-2; 7 bases are shared with TRBD1. Germline loops: CDR1 SGHVS, CDR2 FQNEAQ. V lost 1 base and J lost 5; bases outside the gene matches: 13. The CDR3 loop spans 17 amino acids. CDR3 sequence reads: CASSLVVNRGSPYGYTF. The CDR3 bases are TGTGCCAGCAGCTTAGTTGTTAACAGGGGTAGTCCATATGGCTACACCTTC.

This chain links TRBV27 with TRBJ2-3; D is perhaps TRBD2 (6 bases). This CDR3 has 14 residues. The V end lost 6 bases, the J end lost 2 bases, and 12 bases lay between the germline ends. Germline V gene lookup returns CDR1 MNHEY and CDR2 SMNVEV (reference sequence). The CDR3 nucleotides read TGTGCCAGCAGAGCCGGGACTTTCACAGATACGCAGTATTTT. This encodes CASRAGTFTDTQYF.

The CDR3 coding sequence is TGTGCCTGGAGTGGGCTAGCGGGAGGTAATGAGCAGTTCTTC. Encoded protein: CAWSGLAGGNEQFF. V gene TRBV30 combines with J gene TRBJ2-1; the match to TRBD2 covers 11 bases. CDR3 size: 14 residues. V shed 1 base, J shed 7 bases, and the junction held 3 bases outside the gene matches. From germline, CDR1 is GTSNPN and CDR2 SVGIG (reference sequence).

V usage is TRBV7-9 and J usage is TRBJ2-5; 11 bases agree with TRBD2. Germline CDR1 and CDR2: SEHNR and FQNEAQ (reference sequence). CDR3 length: 14 residues. Losses at the gene ends were 5 bases for V and 5 bases for J; bases not matched to a gene: 4. CDR3 nucleotide sequence: TGTGCCAGCAGCAGAACTAGCGGGAGTGAGACCCAGTACTTC. This codes for CASSRTSGSETQYF.

This clone has just one count. The chain employs TRBV6-5 and TRBJ2-7; weak D call: TRBD1 (5 bases). Germline V gene data show CDR1 as MNHEY and CDR2 as SVGAGI. V lost 4 bases and J 3 bases, leaving 16 bases between the germline ends. CDR3 length: 15 residues. This chain's CDR3 is CASSSNTGPYYEQYF. The CDR3 DNA is TGTGCCAGCAGTTCCAATACAGGTCCGTACTACGAGCAGTACTTC.

The chain joins TRBV18 to TRBJ2-2, with D perhaps TRBD1 (6 bases). CDR3 length equals 13 residues. The V and J ends lost 5 bases and 3 bases respectively, with 7 bases between them. CDR1 is KGHSH and CDR2 is LQKENI in the germline V gene. This CDR3 reads CASSSGDTGELFF. In DNA, the CDR3 is TGTGCCAGCTCATCAGGGGACACCGGGGAGCTGTTTTTT.

The CDR3 region has the DNA TGTGCCAGCATTTCGAGGGGGAACAATAATTCACCCCTCCACTTT. Its protein product is CASISRGNNNSPLHF. The chain couples TRBV6-5 to TRBJ1-6, with D perhaps TRBD1 (6 bases). This CDR3 comprises 15 residues. V gave up 7 bases and J gave up 5 bases, with 15 bases separating them. Germline assignment: CDR1 MNHEY and CDR2 SVGAGI.

Only one count was recorded for this clone. The chain recombines TRBV19 with TRBJ2-2, with D unclear. V was clipped by 7 bases and J by 0 bases, with 3 bases between them. Germline CDR1 and CDR2: LNHDA and SQIVND (reference sequence). The CDR3 is 12 residues long. The CDR3 sequence: CASTTNTGELFF. The DNA of the CDR3 is TGTGCCAGTACCACGAACACCGGGGAGCTGTTTTTT. Combining the CDR3 with reference TRBV19 and TRBJ2-2 gives the whole variable domain DGGITQSPKYLFRKEGQNVTLSCEQNLNHDAMYWYRQDPGQGLRLIYYSQIVNDFQKGDIAEGYSVSREKKESFPLTVTSAQKNPTAFYLCASTTNTGELFFGEGSRLTVL.

The chain employs TRBV5-1 and TRBJ2-7, with a possible D match to TRBD2 (5 bases). The germline V and J ends were trimmed by 4 bases and 5 bases, with 10 bases remaining between them. The CDR3 runs to 12 residues. Per germline, CDR1 SGHRS and CDR2 YFSETQ. Here the CDR3 DNA reads TGCGCCAGCAGCAGCTTCGGGGACGAGCAGTACTTC. Amino acids: CASSSFGDEQYF. The full variable domain, completed using reference TRBV5-1 and TRBJ2-7, is KAGVTQTPRYLIKTRGQQVTLSCSPISGHRSVSWYQQTPGQGLQFLFEYFSETQRNKGNFPGRFSGRQFSNSRSEMNVSTLELGDSALYLCASSSFGDEQYFGPGTRLTVT.

V gene TRBV7-9 combines with J gene TRBJ2-7; D might be TRBD2 (6 bases). The ends were cut back, 3 bases at V and 6 bases at J, with 12 bases in the middle. This CDR3 comprises 13 residues. Germline CDR1 and CDR2: SEHNR and FQNEAQ (reference sequence). The CDR3 spells CASSLGLAGEQYF. The CDR3, as DNA: TGTGCCAGCAGCTTGGGACTGGCGGGCGAGCAGTACTTC.

This clone is a singleton in its sample. Distinct nucleotide sequences in the sample also encode this CDR3. V and J are TRBV13 and TRBJ2-7, with TRBD1 as a possible D gene (6 bases). Trimming took off 5 bases at V and 3 bases at J, with 14 bases between the two ends. This CDR3 spans 14 amino acids. In germline, CDR1 is PRHDT, CDR2 FYEKMQ (reference sequence). The CDR3 loop is CASSIQGSSYEQYF. CDR3 DNA sequence: TGTGCCAGCAGCATACAGGGATCTAGCTACGAGCAGTACTTC.